This T cell receptor (beta chain) appears in the sequencing data of a study of blood T cell repertoires in COVID-19. Turning to the study itself: From the United States, Italy and Spain came samples of acute and convalescent COVID-19. Sample material is recorded as cDNA or gDNA derived from T cells, B-cell-depleted T cells, or PBMCs.

Original data processing: Reference gene primer amplification in the assay estimated nucleated cell counts. Clones were read by immunoSEQ multiplex PCR, and TCRdb kept only the in-frame ones, dropping some. V, J and clone size derive from that table, while D and trimming were established from the DNA sequence. The sample has roughly 120,000 clones, more than 90% seen once. With 4 bases clipped from V and 8 bases from J, the junction kept 6 bases outside the gene matches. This CDR3 is 15 amino acids long. Germline CDR1 is MRHNA and CDR2 is SNTAGT. This chain links TRBV6-4 with TRBJ1-4, with 11 bases fitting TRBD1. Material for sequencing was peripheral blood. The TCR sequence derives from a man between 45 and 60 years old with active COVID-19. The CDR3 sequence is CASSAGQGAREKLFF. CDR3 nucleotide sequence: TGTGCCAGCAGTGCAGGACAGGGGGCGAGAGAAAAACTGTTTTTT.